The rows below give T cell receptor beta chains drawn from one sample of a study of post-analysis software for immune sequencing data. TCRdb processed the PCR reads anew with MiXCR; each CDR3 protein has one entry. This sample has approximately 570,000 distinct CDR3 sequences, with around 44% found just once. Material: blood. The receptors come from a girl aged 5 to 17 with multiple sclerosis. The CDR3 runs from the conserved cysteine through the conserved F or W. The D gene is left open where the match is weak. The size of a clone is reported for some rows only, either as once, few or many, or as a class for expanded clones.

d_gene: -
abundance: few
v_gene: TRBV29-1
j_gene: TRBJ2-5
CDR3aa: CSVYRARAQYF
CDR3nt: TGCAGCGTTTATCGCGCGAGGGCCCAGTACTTC

d_gene: -
abundance: -
v_gene: TRBV20-1
j_gene: TRBJ1-6
CDR3aa: CSAHHAGDSPLHF
CDR3nt: TGCAGTGCACACCATGCCGGGGACTCACCCCTCCACTTT

d_gene: -
abundance: few
v_gene: TRBV29-1
j_gene: TRBJ2-5
CDR3aa: CSVDQTAHQYF
CDR3nt: TGCAGCGTTGACCAGACAGCCCACCAGTACTTC

d_gene: TRBD1
abundance: few
v_gene: TRBV12-3/TRBV12-4
j_gene: TRBJ2-3
CDR3aa: CASSNRWSRDRSTDTQYF
CDR3nt: TGTGCCAGCAGTAACCGATGGTCCAGGGACAGAAGCACAGATACGCAGTATTTT

d_gene: -
abundance: -
v_gene: TRBV7-9
j_gene: TRBJ2-7
CDR3aa: CASSFEGTVSYEQYF
CDR3nt: TGTGCCAGCAGCTTCGAGGGGACCGTCTCCTACGAGCAGTACTTC

d_gene: TRBD1
abundance: few
v_gene: TRBV6-5
j_gene: TRBJ1-1
CDR3aa: CASRVGQVDTEAFF
CDR3nt: TGTGCCAGCAGGGTAGGACAGGTTGACACTGAAGCTTTCTTT

d_gene: TRBD1
abundance: -
v_gene: TRBV5-1
j_gene: TRBJ1-2
CDR3aa: CASSLTGGTDKADGYTF
CDR3nt: TGCGCCAGCAGCTTAACCGGGGGGACAGATAAGGCCGATGGCTACACCTTC

d_gene: -
abundance: few
v_gene: TRBV12-3/TRBV12-4
j_gene: TRBJ2-1
CDR3aa: CASSSTVEQFF
CDR3nt: TGTGCCAGCAGTTCGACAGTCGAGCAGTTCTTC

d_gene: -
abundance: -
v_gene: TRBV2
j_gene: TRBJ2-7
CDR3aa: CASSQIQGSEQYF
CDR3nt: TGTGCCAGCAGTCAAATCCAGGGAAGCGAGCAGTACTTC

d_gene: -
abundance: -
v_gene: TRBV12-3/TRBV12-4
j_gene: TRBJ2-5
CDR3aa: CASSLSLSRGETQYF
CDR3nt: TGTGCCAGCAGTTTGAGTCTTTCAAGGGGGGAGACCCAGTACTTC

d_gene: -
abundance: -
v_gene: TRBV6-6
j_gene: TRBJ2-3
CDR3aa: CASSYLGDTQYF
CDR3nt: TGTGCCAGCAGTTACTTAGGCGATACGCAGTATTTT

d_gene: -
abundance: few
v_gene: TRBV3-1
j_gene: TRBJ2-5
CDR3aa: CASSQDRVGETQYF
CDR3nt: TGTGCCAGCAGCCAAGATCGCGTGGGGGAGACCCAGTACTTC

d_gene: -
abundance: few
v_gene: TRBV4-1
j_gene: TRBJ2-5
CDR3aa: CASSQDLPGAYQETQYF
CDR3nt: TGCGCCAGCAGCCAAGATCTCCCGGGGGCGTACCAAGAGACCCAGTACTTC

d_gene: TRBD2
abundance: -
v_gene: TRBV6-5
j_gene: TRBJ2-5
CDR3aa: CAGSYSTGGGQETQYF
CDR3nt: TGTGCCGGCAGTTACTCTACCGGCGGGGGCCAAGAGACCCAGTACTTC

d_gene: -
abundance: few
v_gene: TRBV5-6
j_gene: TRBJ1-5
CDR3aa: CASSLWEGTQPQHF
CDR3nt: TGTGCCAGCAGCTTGTGGGAGGGTACTCAGCCCCAGCATTTT

d_gene: TRBD2
abundance: many
v_gene: TRBV6-5
j_gene: TRBJ2-5
CDR3aa: CASSPGLAGGETQYF
CDR3nt: TGTGCCAGCAGTCCCGGACTAGCGGGAGGAGAGACCCAGTACTTC

d_gene: -
abundance: -
v_gene: TRBV10-3
j_gene: TRBJ1-5
CDR3aa: CAISEGQGTQPQHF
CDR3nt: TGTGCCATCAGTGAAGGCCAGGGGACCCAGCCCCAGCATTTT

d_gene: -
abundance: many
v_gene: TRBV15
j_gene: TRBJ2-3
CDR3aa: CATSTRERSTDTQYF
CDR3nt: TGTGCCACCAGCACCAGGGAGCGGAGCACAGATACGCAGTATTTT

d_gene: -
abundance: few
v_gene: TRBV13
j_gene: TRBJ2-7
CDR3aa: CASSPTRGASYEQYF
CDR3nt: TGTGCCAGCAGCCCCACTCGGGGGGCGTCCTACGAGCAGTACTTC

d_gene: -
abundance: -
v_gene: TRBV7-2
j_gene: TRBJ2-7
CDR3aa: CASSLGPGRSYEQYF
CDR3nt: TGTGCCAGCAGCCTAGGCCCGGGACGGTCCTACGAGCAGTACTTC

d_gene: -
abundance: -
v_gene: TRBV12-3/TRBV12-4
j_gene: TRBJ1-1
CDR3aa: CATRLTNTEAFF
CDR3nt: TGTGCCACTCGACTAACGAACACTGAAGCTTTCTTT

d_gene: -
abundance: -
v_gene: TRBV18
j_gene: TRBJ2-6
CDR3aa: CASSPRDGTSSGANVLTF
CDR3nt: TGTGCCAGCTCACCAAGGGACGGAACGAGCTCTGGGGCCAACGTCCTGACTTTC

d_gene: TRBD2
abundance: -
v_gene: TRBV3-1
j_gene: TRBJ2-1
CDR3aa: CASSGARLAGSYNEQFF
CDR3nt: TGTGCCAGCAGTGGAGCGAGGCTAGCGGGGTCCTACAATGAGCAGTTCTTC

d_gene: TRBD1
abundance: few
v_gene: TRBV27
j_gene: TRBJ2-7
CDR3aa: CASSPGQGASEQYF
CDR3nt: TGTGCCAGCTCTCCGGGACAGGGGGCCTCTGAGCAGTACTTC

d_gene: -
abundance: few
v_gene: TRBV5-1
j_gene: TRBJ1-2
CDR3aa: CASSLAWENYGYTF
CDR3nt: TGCGCCAGCAGCTTGGCCTGGGAGAACTATGGCTACACCTTC

d_gene: -
abundance: many
v_gene: TRBV20-1
j_gene: TRBJ2-5
CDR3aa: CSARDDRIRGGNQETQYF
CDR3nt: TGCAGTGCTAGAGATGACCGCATTAGGGGGGGAAACCAAGAGACCCAGTACTTC

d_gene: TRBD2
abundance: -
v_gene: TRBV20-1
j_gene: TRBJ2-3
CDR3aa: CSARDERGFPTDTQYF
CDR3nt: TGCAGTGCTAGAGATGAGCGGGGGTTTCCCACAGATACGCAGTATTTT

d_gene: -
abundance: -
v_gene: TRBV6-2/TRBV6-3
j_gene: TRBJ2-2
CDR3aa: CAIVRRTSGELFF
CDR3nt: TGTGCCATCGTCAGGAGGACATCCGGGGAGCTGTTTTTT

d_gene: TRBD2
abundance: -
v_gene: TRBV4-1
j_gene: TRBJ2-5
CDR3aa: CASSQDRGEGETQYF
CDR3nt: TGCGCCAGCAGCCAAGATCGGGGGGAAGGAGAGACCCAGTACTTC

d_gene: -
abundance: -
v_gene: TRBV4-1
j_gene: TRBJ2-7
CDR3aa: CASSQGTGKSHEQYF
CDR3nt: TGCGCCAGCAGCCAAGGTACAGGAAAGTCTCACGAGCAGTACTTC

d_gene: TRBD1
abundance: once
v_gene: TRBV7-9
j_gene: TRBJ1-5
CDR3aa: CASSSWTGGYSNQLQHF
CDR3nt: TGTGCCAGCAGTTCCTGGACAGGAGGGTATAGCAATCAGCTCCAGCATTTT

d_gene: TRBD1
abundance: -
v_gene: TRBV20-1
j_gene: TRBJ2-7
CDR3aa: CSASHRGIYEQYF
CDR3nt: TGCAGTGCTAGTCACAGGGGGATCTACGAGCAGTACTTC

d_gene: TRBD2
abundance: -
v_gene: TRBV29-1
j_gene: TRBJ2-1
CDR3aa: CSVLRGLAGETQFF
CDR3nt: TGCAGCGTTCTCCGCGGACTAGCGGGAGAGACCCAGTTCTTC

d_gene: -
abundance: -
v_gene: TRBV7-2
j_gene: TRBJ2-5
CDR3aa: CASSLLQGETQYF
CDR3nt: TGTGCCAGCAGCTTACTGCAGGGGGAGACCCAGTACTTC

d_gene: -
abundance: once
v_gene: TRBV28
j_gene: TRBJ2-1
CDR3aa: CASSELPDNEQFF
CDR3nt: TGTGCCAGCAGCGAACTTCCTGACAATGAGCAGTTCTTC

d_gene: -
abundance: -
v_gene: TRBV20-1
j_gene: TRBJ1-5
CDR3aa: CSALRQPNQPQHF
CDR3nt: TGCAGTGCTCTGCGACAACCCAATCAGCCCCAGCATTTT

d_gene: TRBD1
abundance: few
v_gene: TRBV4-1
j_gene: TRBJ1-4
CDR3aa: CASSLRQGTDEKLFF
CDR3nt: TGCGCCAGCAGCCTTCGACAGGGCACTGATGAAAAACTGTTTTTT

d_gene: -
abundance: -
v_gene: TRBV5-1
j_gene: TRBJ1-1
CDR3aa: CASSLYSRVAEAFF
CDR3nt: TGCGCCAGCAGCTTGTATTCCAGGGTCGCTGAAGCTTTCTTT

d_gene: -
abundance: -
v_gene: TRBV7-9
j_gene: TRBJ1-5
CDR3aa: CASSSAGNNQPQHF
CDR3nt: TGTGCCAGCAGCTCAGCAGGAAACAATCAGCCCCAGCATTTT

d_gene: -
abundance: -
v_gene: TRBV5-6
j_gene: TRBJ1-4
CDR3aa: CASSLYAGLETATNEKLFF
CDR3nt: TGTGCCAGCAGCTTGTATGCAGGCTTAGAGACTGCAACTAATGAAAAACTGTTTTTT

d_gene: TRBD2
abundance: -
v_gene: TRBV5-1
j_gene: TRBJ2-7
CDR3aa: CASSLGASGGYEQYF
CDR3nt: TGCGCCAGCAGCTTGGGGGCTAGCGGGGGATACGAGCAGTACTTC

d_gene: TRBD1
abundance: few
v_gene: TRBV5-1
j_gene: TRBJ1-1
CDR3aa: CASSLGDRDDTEAFF
CDR3nt: TGCGCCAGCAGCTTGGGGGACAGGGACGACACTGAAGCTTTCTTT

d_gene: -
abundance: -
v_gene: TRBV20-1
j_gene: TRBJ2-1
CDR3aa: CSAPTWAGNNEQFF
CDR3nt: TGCAGTGCTCCTACTTGGGCAGGTAACAATGAGCAGTTCTTC

d_gene: -
abundance: -
v_gene: TRBV7-8
j_gene: TRBJ1-2
CDR3aa: CASSLGETGRGYGYTF
CDR3nt: TGTGCCAGCAGCTTAGGAGAAACCGGCAGGGGCTATGGCTACACCTTC

d_gene: TRBD2
abundance: -
v_gene: TRBV7-2
j_gene: TRBJ2-1
CDR3aa: CASRLAGGIYNEQFF
CDR3nt: TGTGCCAGCAGGCTAGCGGGAGGGATATACAATGAGCAGTTCTTC

d_gene: -
abundance: few
v_gene: TRBV7-8
j_gene: TRBJ1-6
CDR3aa: CASSLEGRGTPLHF
CDR3nt: TGTGCCAGCAGCTTAGAAGGCAGGGGAACACCCCTCCACTTT

d_gene: TRBD2
abundance: -
v_gene: TRBV12-3/TRBV12-4
j_gene: TRBJ2-3
CDR3aa: CASSSRTSGRVDTQYF
CDR3nt: TGTGCCAGCAGCTCCCGGACTAGCGGGAGAGTAGATACGCAGTATTTT

d_gene: -
abundance: -
v_gene: TRBV7-9
j_gene: TRBJ2-7
CDR3aa: CASTLGGQEPSYEQYF
CDR3nt: TGTGCCAGCACCCTGGGGGGGCAGGAACCCTCCTACGAGCAGTACTTC

d_gene: TRBD1
abundance: -
v_gene: TRBV29-1
j_gene: TRBJ2-7
CDR3aa: CSVRQGSREQYF
CDR3nt: TGCAGCGTCCGACAGGGTTCCCGGGAGCAGTACTTC

d_gene: TRBD1
abundance: few
v_gene: TRBV12-3/TRBV12-4
j_gene: TRBJ2-5
CDR3aa: CASTTGQGGQYF
CDR3nt: TGTGCCAGCACCACGGGACAGGGGGGTCAGTACTTC

d_gene: -
abundance: -
v_gene: TRBV29-1
j_gene: TRBJ1-1
CDR3aa: CSVEVPGSFKKVTEAFF
CDR3nt: TGCAGCGTTGAAGTTCCAGGGTCATTTAAGAAAGTTACTGAAGCTTTCTTT

d_gene: -
abundance: -
v_gene: TRBV10-3
j_gene: TRBJ2-7
CDR3aa: CAISESLAGLSSYEQYF
CDR3nt: TGTGCCATCAGTGAGTCGCTAGCAGGTTTGAGCTCCTACGAGCAGTACTTC

d_gene: -
abundance: -
v_gene: TRBV12-5
j_gene: TRBJ2-5
CDR3aa: CASKTGETQYF
CDR3nt: TGTGCTAGCAAAACAGGGGAGACCCAGTACTTC

d_gene: TRBD2
abundance: few
v_gene: TRBV6-5
j_gene: TRBJ2-7
CDR3aa: CASSYSIGSGRHEQYF
CDR3nt: TGTGCCAGCAGTTACTCGATAGGTAGCGGGAGGCACGAGCAGTACTTC

d_gene: TRBD2
abundance: -
v_gene: TRBV7-9
j_gene: TRBJ2-1
CDR3aa: CASSHGTSGSEQFF
CDR3nt: TGTGCCAGCAGCCATGGGACTAGCGGAAGTGAGCAGTTCTTC

d_gene: TRBD2
abundance: -
v_gene: TRBV24-1
j_gene: TRBJ2-3
CDR3aa: CATSDQAGGPDTQYF
CDR3nt: TGTGCCACCAGTGACCAAGCGGGAGGGCCGGATACGCAGTATTTT